This T cell receptor beta chain was sequenced in a study of cytomegalovirus exposure and HLA in healthy donors. Study-level information: It was reported in a later analysis that the 90 to 150 validation repertoires used the same platform as the approximately 600 first-cohort repertoires. Findings and limits, study-wide: According to the study, around 160 TCR beta chains were cytomegalovirus-associated. Rarity marked most TCR sequences, yet some public TCRs occurred in many donors.

With regard to this clone: Its antigen is as yet unknown.

Germline V gene sequence: CDR1 GTSNPN, CDR2 SVGIG (reference sequence). Trimming shortened V by 0 bases and J by 4 bases, and 9 bases separated the two germline ends. CDR3 size: 13 residues. Donors were drawn from the 120-subject validation cohort, separate from the roughly 700-subject first cohort. Profiled with immunoSEQ multiplex PCR; TCRdb holds only in-frame clones, not every one. In the table there are about 150,000 clones, 70% to 90% of which are singletons. This receptor was obtained from a woman younger than 30 in good health and CMV-seropositive. The sample was PBMCs. The chain carries TRBV30 and TRBJ2-5; a possible D gene is TRBD2 (6 bases). CDR3 region: CAWSVLGLETQYF. The CDR3, as DNA: TGTGCCTGGAGTGTACTGGGACTAGAGACCCAGTACTTC. The full variable domain, in which reference TRBV30 and TRBJ2-5 provide the parts outside the CDR3, is SQTIHQWPATLVQPVGSPLSLECTVEGTSNPNLYWYRQAAGRGLQLLFYSVGIGQISSEVPQNLSASRPQDRQFILSSKKLLLSDSGFYLCAWSVLGLETQYFGPGTRLLVL.